These 9 T cell receptor beta chains were sequenced from one sample in a study of cytomegalovirus exposure and HLA in healthy donors. PCR was performed using 60 Vbeta and 13 Jbeta primers. Sequenced by immunoSEQ multiplex PCR; TCRdb stores in-frame clones only, minus some. Of roughly 200,000 clones listed, 77% are singletons. The specimen sequenced was PBMCs. The receptors originated from an older woman in good health and CMV-seropositive.

The rearrangement joins TRBV4-1 to TRBJ2-7; TRBD2 agrees at 11 bases. CDR1 is MGHRA and CDR2 is YSYEKL in the germline V gene. The CDR3 spans 16 residues. Trimming cost V 1 base and J 4 bases; bases outside gene matches: 6. Here the CDR3 DNA reads TGCGCCAGCAGCCAAGTGCCGGGACTAGCGGTTTACGAGCAGTACTTC. Amino acid sequence: CASSQVPGLAVYEQYF.

This sequence joins TRBV19 and TRBJ1-5; unclear D gene. V was trimmed by 5 bases and J by 4 bases, leaving 12 bases between them. Germline V gene data show CDR1 as LNHDA and CDR2 as SQIVND (reference sequence). CDR3 length: 14 residues. In DNA, the CDR3 is TGTGCCAGTAGTCAATGGCGGATAAATCAGCCCCAGCATTTT. It specifies CASSQWRINQPQHF.

The V gene is TRBV5-1, the J gene TRBJ2-1; D gene uncertain. Germline lookup yields CDR1 SGHRS and CDR2 YFSETQ. Trimming took off 5 bases at V and 5 bases at J, with 14 bases between the two ends. The CDR3 contains 14 residues. The CDR3 reads CASRFLPTDNEQFF. For the CDR3, the DNA is TGCGCCAGCAGGTTTCTGCCAACAGACAATGAGCAGTTCTTC.

The V and J genes are TRBV29-1 and TRBJ1-2; 10 positions agree with TRBD1. The J segment lost 2 bases and the V segment lost 7 bases, leaving 4 bases of the junction unmatched. CDR1 SQVTM and CDR2 ANQGSEA come from the germline V gene. The CDR3 contains 13 residues. This CDR3 reads CSAMTGGNYGYTF. DNA for the CDR3: TGCAGCGCCATGACAGGGGGCAACTATGGCTACACCTTC. The full variable domain, rest sourced from reference TRBV29-1 and TRBJ1-2, is SAVISQKPSRDICQRGTSLTIQCQVDSQVTMMFWYRQQPGQSLTLIATANQGSEATYESGFVIDKFPISRPNLTFSTLTVSNMSPEDSSIYLCSAMTGGNYGYTFGSGTRLTVV.

V gene TRBV28 combines with J gene TRBJ2-1, with 8 bases fitting TRBD2. The CDR3 totals 14 residues. Germline CDR1 and CDR2: MDHEN and SYDVKM. V lost 10 bases and J lost 7; bases outside the gene matches: 12. The CDR3: CAIHLSGGDNEQFF. CDR3 coding DNA: TGTGCCATCCATCTATCGGGGGGGGATAATGAGCAGTTCTTC. The whole variable domain, filled in from reference TRBV28 and TRBJ2-1, reads DVKVTQSSRYLVKRTGEKVFLECVQDMDHENMFWYRQDPGLGLRLIYFSYDVKMKEKGDIPEGYSVSREKKERFSLILESASTNQTSMYLCAIHLSGGDNEQFFGPGTRLTVL.

The chain couples TRBV6-5 to TRBJ2-7; 9 bases are shared with TRBD1. CDR3 size: 15 residues. Germline lookup yields CDR1 MNHEY and CDR2 SVGAGI. The ends lost 5 bases at V and 5 bases at J; junction bases unmatched: 10. The DNA for the CDR3 is TGTGCCAGCAGTACGACCGGGACAGGGCTGCACGAGCAGTACTTC. Its protein product is CASSTTGTGLHEQYF.

The chain has TRBV4-2 and TRBJ1-4; D uncertain. CDR1 is LGHNA, CDR2 YNFKEQ, per germline. V shed 4 bases and J shed 3 bases, with 15 bases lying between them. The CDR3 is 16 residues long. CDR3 sequence: CASSPAGRRSNEKLFF. The CDR3 nucleotides read TGTGCCAGCAGCCCCGCCGGGAGGCGGTCTAATGAAAAACTGTTTTTT.

A few counts support this clone. J is TRBJ2-2 and V is TRBV7-6, with D tentatively TRBD1 (6 bases). Deletions cut 5 bases from V and 1 base from J, with 8 bases between. The germline V gene encodes CDR1 SGHVS and CDR2 FNYEAQ. The CDR3 is 14 residues long. The CDR3 bases are TGTGCCAGCAGCGCGACAGGGAACACCGGGGAGCTGTTTTTT. Its translation: CASSATGNTGELFF.

Only one count was recorded for this clone. V and J are TRBV6-5 and TRBJ1-6, with D maybe TRBD1 (6 bases). Per germline, CDR1 MNHEY and CDR2 SVGAGI. Trimming removed 6 bases from V and 5 bases from J, with 11 bases in between. The CDR3 runs 14 residues. The CDR3 sequence: CASSRRQDNSPLHF. The CDR3 coding sequence is TGTGCCAGCAGCCGTAGACAGGATAATTCACCCCTCCACTTT.